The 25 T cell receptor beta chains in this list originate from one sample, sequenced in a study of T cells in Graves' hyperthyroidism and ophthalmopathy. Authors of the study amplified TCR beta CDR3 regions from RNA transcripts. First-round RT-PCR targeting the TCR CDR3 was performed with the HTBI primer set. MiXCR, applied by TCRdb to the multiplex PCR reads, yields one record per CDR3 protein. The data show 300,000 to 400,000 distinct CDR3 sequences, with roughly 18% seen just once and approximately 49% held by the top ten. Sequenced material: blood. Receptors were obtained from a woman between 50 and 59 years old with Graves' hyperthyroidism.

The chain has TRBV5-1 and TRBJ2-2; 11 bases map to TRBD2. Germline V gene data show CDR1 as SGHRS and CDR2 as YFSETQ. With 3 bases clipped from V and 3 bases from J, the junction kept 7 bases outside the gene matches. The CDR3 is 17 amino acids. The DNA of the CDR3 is TGCGCCAGCAGCTCGTTAGCGGGAGGGCCGCACACCGGGGAGCTGTTTTTT. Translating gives CASSSLAGGPHTGELFF.

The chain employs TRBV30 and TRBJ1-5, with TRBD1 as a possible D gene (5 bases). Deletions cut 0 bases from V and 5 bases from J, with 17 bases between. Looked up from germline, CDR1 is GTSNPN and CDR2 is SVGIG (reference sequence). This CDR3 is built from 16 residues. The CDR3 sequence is CAWSVPFGGFDQPQHF. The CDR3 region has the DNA TGTGCCTGGAGTGTACCATTCGGGGGGTTCGATCAGCCCCAGCATTTT.

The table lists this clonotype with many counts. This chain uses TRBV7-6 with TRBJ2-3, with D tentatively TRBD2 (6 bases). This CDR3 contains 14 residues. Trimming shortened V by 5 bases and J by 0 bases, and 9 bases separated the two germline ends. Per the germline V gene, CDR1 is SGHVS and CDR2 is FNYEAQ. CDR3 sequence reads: CASSGGTSTDTQYF. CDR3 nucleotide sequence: TGTGCCAGCAGCGGGGGGACTAGCACAGATACGCAGTATTTT. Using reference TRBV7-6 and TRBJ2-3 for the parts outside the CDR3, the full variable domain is GAGVSQSPRYKVTKRGQDVALRCDPISGHVSLYWYRQALGQGPEFLTYFNYEAQQDKSGLPNDRFSAERPEGSISTLTIQRTEQRDSAMYRCASSGGTSTDTQYFGPGTRLTVL.

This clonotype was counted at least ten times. The CDR3, as DNA: TGTGCCAGCACCTCGGGACAGGGTGACTATGGCTACACCTTC. Amino acids: CASTSGQGDYGYTF. The chain employs TRBV12-3 or TRBV12-4 and TRBJ1-2; 9 nucleotides agree with TRBD1. J was trimmed by 3 bases and V by 7 bases; bases with no gene match: 6. The CDR3 runs 14 residues.

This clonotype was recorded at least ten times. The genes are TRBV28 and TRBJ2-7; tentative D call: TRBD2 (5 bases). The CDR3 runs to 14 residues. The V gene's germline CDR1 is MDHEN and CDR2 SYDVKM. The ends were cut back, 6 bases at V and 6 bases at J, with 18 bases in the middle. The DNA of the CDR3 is TGTGCCAGCAGCCCCCATCCGGGGAACCTCGAGCAGTACTTC. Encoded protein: CASSPHPGNLEQYF. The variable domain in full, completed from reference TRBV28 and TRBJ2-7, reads DVKVTQSSRYLVKRTGEKVFLECVQDMDHENMFWYRQDPGLGLRLIYFSYDVKMKEKGDIPEGYSVSREKKERFSLILESASTNQTSMYLCASSPHPGNLEQYFGPGTRLTVT.

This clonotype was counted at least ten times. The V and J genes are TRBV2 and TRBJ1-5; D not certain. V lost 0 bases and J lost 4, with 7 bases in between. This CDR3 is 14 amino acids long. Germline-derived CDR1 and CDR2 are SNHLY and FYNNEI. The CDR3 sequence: CASSEAMQNQPQHF. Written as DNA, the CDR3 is TGTGCCAGCAGTGAAGCGATGCAAAATCAGCCCCAGCATTTT.

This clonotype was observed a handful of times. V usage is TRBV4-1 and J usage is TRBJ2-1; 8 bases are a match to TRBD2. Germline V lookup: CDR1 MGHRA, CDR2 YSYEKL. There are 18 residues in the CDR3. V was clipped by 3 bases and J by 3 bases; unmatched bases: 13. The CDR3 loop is CASSHPIQAGDGYNEQFF. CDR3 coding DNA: TGCGCCAGCAGCCACCCGATACAAGCGGGAGACGGCTACAATGAGCAGTTCTTC.

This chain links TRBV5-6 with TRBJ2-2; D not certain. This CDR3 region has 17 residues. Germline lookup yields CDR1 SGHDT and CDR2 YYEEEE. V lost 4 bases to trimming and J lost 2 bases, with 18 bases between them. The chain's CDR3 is CASSDSPYWGNTGELFF. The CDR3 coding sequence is TGTGCCAGCAGCGATAGCCCATATTGGGGAAACACCGGGGAGCTGTTTTTT.

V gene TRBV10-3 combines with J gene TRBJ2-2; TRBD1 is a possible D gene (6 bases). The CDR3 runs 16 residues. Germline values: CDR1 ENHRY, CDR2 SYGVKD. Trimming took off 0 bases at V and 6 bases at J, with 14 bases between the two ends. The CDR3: CAISESNGGASGELFF. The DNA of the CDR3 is TGTGCCATCAGTGAGTCGAATGGGGGCGCTTCCGGGGAGCTGTTTTTT.

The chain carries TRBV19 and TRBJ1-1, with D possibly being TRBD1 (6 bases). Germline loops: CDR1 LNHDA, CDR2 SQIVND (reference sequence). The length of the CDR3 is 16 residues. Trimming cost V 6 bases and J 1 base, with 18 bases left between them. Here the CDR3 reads CASRNSMTGWNTEAFF. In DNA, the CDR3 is TGTGCCAGTAGGAACTCCATGACAGGTTGGAACACTGAAGCTTTCTTT.

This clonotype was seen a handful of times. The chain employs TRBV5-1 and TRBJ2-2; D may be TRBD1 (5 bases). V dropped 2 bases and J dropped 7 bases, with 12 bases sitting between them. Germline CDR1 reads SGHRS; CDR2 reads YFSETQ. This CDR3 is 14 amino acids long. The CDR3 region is CASSFFRADGELFF. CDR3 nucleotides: TGCGCCAGCAGCTTCTTCAGGGCGGACGGGGAGCTGTTTTTT.

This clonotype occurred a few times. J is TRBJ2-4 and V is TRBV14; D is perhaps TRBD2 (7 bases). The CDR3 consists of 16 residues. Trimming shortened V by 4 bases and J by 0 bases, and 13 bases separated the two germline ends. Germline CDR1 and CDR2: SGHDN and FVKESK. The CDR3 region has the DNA TGTGCCAGCAGCCCGGGGGCGGGAGTAGCCAAAAACATTCAGTACTTC. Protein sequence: CASSPGAGVAKNIQYF.

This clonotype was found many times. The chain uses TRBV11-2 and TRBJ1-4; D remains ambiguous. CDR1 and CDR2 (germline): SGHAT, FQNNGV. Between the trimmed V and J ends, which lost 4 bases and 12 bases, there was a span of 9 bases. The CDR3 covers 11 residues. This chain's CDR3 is CASSYGRELFF. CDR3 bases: TGTGCCAGCAGCTACGGACGGGAACTGTTTTTT. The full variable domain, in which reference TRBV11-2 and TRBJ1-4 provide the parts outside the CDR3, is EAGVAQSPRYKIIEKRQSVAFWCNPISGHATLYWYQQILGQGPKLLIQFQNNGVVDDSQLPKDRFSAERLKGVDSTLKIQPAKLEDSAVYLCASSYGRELFFGSGTQLSVL.

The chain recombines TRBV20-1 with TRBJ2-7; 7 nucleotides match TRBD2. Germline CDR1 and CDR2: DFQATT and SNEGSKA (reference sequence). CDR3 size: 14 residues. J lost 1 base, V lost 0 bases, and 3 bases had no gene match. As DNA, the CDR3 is TGCAGTGCTAGAGATCCTAGCGGTTCCTACGAGCAGTACTTC. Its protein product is CSARDPSGSYEQYF.

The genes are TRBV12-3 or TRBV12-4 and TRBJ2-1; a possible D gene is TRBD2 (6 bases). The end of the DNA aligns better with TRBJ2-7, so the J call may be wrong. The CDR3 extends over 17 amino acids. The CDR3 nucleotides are TGTGCCAGCAGCCCGTCCCGGGACTTGGGCTCCTACAATGAGCAGTACTTC. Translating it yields CASSPSRDLGSYNEQYF.

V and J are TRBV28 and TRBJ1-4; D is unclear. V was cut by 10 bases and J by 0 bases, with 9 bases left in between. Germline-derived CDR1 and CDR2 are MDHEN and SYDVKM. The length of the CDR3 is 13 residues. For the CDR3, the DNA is TGTGCCAATGGGCGTGCAACTAATGAAAAACTGTTTTTT. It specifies CANGRATNEKLFF.

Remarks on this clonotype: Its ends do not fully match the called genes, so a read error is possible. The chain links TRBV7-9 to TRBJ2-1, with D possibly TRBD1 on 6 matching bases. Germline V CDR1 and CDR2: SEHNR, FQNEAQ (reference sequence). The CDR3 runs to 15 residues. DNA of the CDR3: TGTGCTAGCAGCTTAGCGAGGGGGAGCCACAATGAGCAGTTCTTC. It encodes CASSLARGSHNEQFF.

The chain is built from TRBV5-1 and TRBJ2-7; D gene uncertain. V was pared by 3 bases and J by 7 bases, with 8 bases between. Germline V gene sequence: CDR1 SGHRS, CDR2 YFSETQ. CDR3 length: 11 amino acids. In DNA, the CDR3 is TGCGCCAGCAGCTCCTCGAGGGAGCAGTACTTC. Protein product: CASSSSREQYF.

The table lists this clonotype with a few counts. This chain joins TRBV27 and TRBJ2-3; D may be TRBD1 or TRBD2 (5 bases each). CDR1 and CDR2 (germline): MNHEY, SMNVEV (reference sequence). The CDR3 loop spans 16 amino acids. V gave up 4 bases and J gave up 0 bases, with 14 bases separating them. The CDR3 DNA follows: TGTGCCAGCAGTTATCTAGGGACGGCAAGCACAGATACGCAGTATTTT. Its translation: CASSYLGTASTDTQYF.

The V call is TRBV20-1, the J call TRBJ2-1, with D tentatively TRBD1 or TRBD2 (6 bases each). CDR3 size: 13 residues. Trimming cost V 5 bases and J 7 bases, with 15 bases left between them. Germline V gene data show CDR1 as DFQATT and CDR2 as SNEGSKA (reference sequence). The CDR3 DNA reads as TGCAGTGCTCATCGGGGGCCGGGGAATGAGCAGTTCTTC. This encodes CSAHRGPGNEQFF.

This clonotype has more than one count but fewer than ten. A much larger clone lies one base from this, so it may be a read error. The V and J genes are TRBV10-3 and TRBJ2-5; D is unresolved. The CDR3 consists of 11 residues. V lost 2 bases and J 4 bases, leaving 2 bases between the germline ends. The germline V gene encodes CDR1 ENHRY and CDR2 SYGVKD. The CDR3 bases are TGTGCCATCAGTGAGGGAGAGACCCAGTACTTC. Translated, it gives CAISEGETQYF.

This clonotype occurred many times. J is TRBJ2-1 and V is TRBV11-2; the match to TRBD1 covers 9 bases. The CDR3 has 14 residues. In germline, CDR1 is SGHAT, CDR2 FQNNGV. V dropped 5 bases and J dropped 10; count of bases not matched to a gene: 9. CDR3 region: CASSRDRGSSEQFF. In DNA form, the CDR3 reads TGTGCCAGCAGCCGCGACAGGGGGAGTTCCGAGCAGTTCTTC.

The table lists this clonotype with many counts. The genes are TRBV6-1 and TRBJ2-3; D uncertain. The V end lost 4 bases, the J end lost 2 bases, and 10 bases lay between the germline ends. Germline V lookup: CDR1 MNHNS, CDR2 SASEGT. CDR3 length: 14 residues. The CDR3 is CASSAQLSTDTQYF. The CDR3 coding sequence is TGTGCCAGCAGTGCCCAACTATCCACAGATACGCAGTATTTT.

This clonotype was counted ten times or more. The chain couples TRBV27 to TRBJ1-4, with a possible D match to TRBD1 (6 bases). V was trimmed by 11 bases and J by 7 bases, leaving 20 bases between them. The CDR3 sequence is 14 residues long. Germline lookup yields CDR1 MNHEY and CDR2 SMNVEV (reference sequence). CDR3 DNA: TGTGCCGGCCTACAGGGAACGCGAGTTGAAAAACTGTTTTTT. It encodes CAGLQGTRVEKLFF. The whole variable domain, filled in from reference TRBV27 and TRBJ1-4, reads EAQVTQNPRYLITVTGKKLTVTCSQNMNHEYMSWYRQDPGLGLRQIYYSMNVEVTDKGDVPEGYKVSRKEKRNFPLILESPSPNQTSLYFCAGLQGTRVEKLFFGSGTQLSVL.

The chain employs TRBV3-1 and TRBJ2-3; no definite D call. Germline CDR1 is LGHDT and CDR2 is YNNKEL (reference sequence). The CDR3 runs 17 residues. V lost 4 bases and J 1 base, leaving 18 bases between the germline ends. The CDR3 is CASSPRVFGRGTDTQYF. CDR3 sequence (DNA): TGTGCCAGCAGCCCAAGGGTTTTCGGACGGGGCACAGATACGCAGTATTTT.